This T cell receptor (beta chain) was sequenced in a study of shared clonotypes between healthy human individuals. Overall study: The cohort comprised a couple of women and a few men. Their ages spanned 18 to 49 years.

Authors' methods: For the immunoSEQ data, sequences were junction-only without quality scores, so filtering differed. Here immunoSEQ multiplex PCR was the method, and the copy in TCRdb shows in-frame clones only, minus some. D and trimming were read from the DNA, whereas the V and J calls and clone size are those reported in that table. This table holds about 500,000 clones, roughly 80% found once. The CDR3 is 15 amino acids. V lost 1 base, J lost 0 bases, and 9 bases lay in between. The germline gives CDR1 SGHVS, CDR2 FQNEAQ. The chain is built from TRBV7-8 and TRBJ1-2; D not resolved. The sequenced material came from PBMCs. The receptor was derived from a woman between 40 and 55 years old in good health. Some clones in this sample may be carry-over from other donors' samples. CDR3 region: CASSLEGRSNYGYTF. The CDR3 region has the DNA TGTGCCAGCAGCTTAGAGGGAAGGTCTAACTATGGCTACACCTTC.